This TCR beta chain was captured by sequencing in a study of cytomegalovirus exposure and HLA in healthy donors. Study-wide points: Common viral pathogens seemed to be connected with several of the most significant clusters, according to a later analysis. TCR beta chains associated with HLA were, in a later analysis, more clonally expanded than equally common others. Most observed TCR sequences were rare, whereas some public TCRs were detected in many donors. A later analysis linked some 17,000 TCR beta sequences to HLA alleles at 0.05 false discovery rate.

PCR was performed using 60 Vbeta and 13 Jbeta primers. Here immunoSEQ multiplex PCR was the method, and the copy in TCRdb shows in-frame clones only, minus some. The sample lists 110,000 to 150,000 clones, 70% occurring once. With V trimmed by 5 bases and J by 0 bases, 9 bases remained unmatched. This CDR3 is 17 amino acids long. CDR1 is SEHNR and CDR2 is FQNEAQ in the germline V gene (reference sequence). To note about this clone: Its antigen is currently unknown.

This TCR was sampled from a woman in her 30s in good health and CMV-seronegative. The chain joins TRBV7-9 to TRBJ2-1, with TRBD1 matching over 8 bases. The sample was PBMCs. CDR3 DNA sequence: TGTGCCAGCAGCACACCGACAGGGGCGAGCTCCTACAATGAGCAGTTCTTC. Its protein is CASSTPTGASSYNEQFF.